Presented here are 30 T cell receptor beta chains from one specimen sequenced in a study of shared clonotypes between healthy human individuals. This table comes from immunoSEQ multiplex PCR, and its TCRdb copy is limited to in-frame clones, with some not included. In the table there are 500,000 to 650,000 clones, 70% to 80% of which are singletons. Sequencing input: PBMCs. Receptor source: a woman aged 35 to 49 in good health. Some clones in this sample may be carry-over from other donors' samples.

The DNA of the CDR3 is TGTGCCAGCAGTTCCCGCGGGGAAGAGCAGTACTTC. This translates into CASSSRGEEQYF. This chain links TRBV28 with TRBJ2-7; D is possibly TRBD2 (6 bases). V shed 4 bases and J shed 7 bases, with 11 bases lying between them. This CDR3 contains 12 residues. Germline V CDR1 and CDR2: MDHEN, SYDVKM.

The J gene is TRBJ1-1, the V gene TRBV10-3; no reliable D call. CDR1 is ENHRY and CDR2 is SYGVKD in the germline V gene. V lost 10 bases, J lost 1 base, and 13 bases lay in between. This CDR3 comprises 13 residues. CDR3 sequence (DNA): TGTGCCAACTGGGCCCGGGCGAACACTGAAGCTTTCTTT. Its translation is CANWARANTEAFF.

The gene calls are TRBV2 and TRBJ2-1, with TRBD2 matching 10 bases. The germline V gene has CDR1 SNHLY and CDR2 FYNNEI. V trimming: 3 bases; J trimming: 6 bases; junction bases outside the gene matches: 2. The CDR3 contains 14 residues. The CDR3 loop reads CASSELAGVNEQFF. CDR3 sequence (DNA): TGTGCCAGCAGTGAGCTAGCGGGAGTCAATGAGCAGTTCTTC.

The chain couples TRBV19 to TRBJ2-6; TRBD1 matches at 11 bases. This CDR3 has 17 residues. With V trimmed by 4 bases and J by 0 bases, 2 bases remained unmatched. The germline CDR1 and CDR2 sequences are LNHDA and SQIVND (reference sequence). The CDR3, as DNA: TGTGCCAGTAGTAGGGGGACAGGGGGCTCTGGGGCCAACGTCCTGACTTTC. Amino acids: CASSRGTGGSGANVLTF. Supplemented by reference TRBV19 and TRBJ2-6, the full variable domain reads DGGITQSPKYLFRKEGQNVTLSCEQNLNHDAMYWYRQDPGQGLRLIYYSQIVNDFQKGDIAEGYSVSREKKESFPLTVTSAQKNPTAFYLCASSRGTGGSGANVLTFGAGSRLTVL.

This clone was detected only a few times. The rearrangement joins TRBV9 to TRBJ2-5, with 7 nucleotides matching TRBD2. The germline V gene encodes CDR1 SGDLS and CDR2 YYNGEE. V lost 0 bases to trimming and J lost 4 bases; unmatched junction nucleotides: 9. The CDR3 runs 16 residues. CDR3 nucleotide sequence: TGTGCCAGCAGCGTAGCTGCGGGAGTAGGAGGAGAGACCCAGTACTTC. This encodes CASSVAAGVGGETQYF.

The chain combines TRBV7-3 with TRBJ2-5, with 8 bases lining up with TRBD2. Trimming took 5 bases from V and 2 from J; bases not matched to a gene: 7. This CDR3 contains 15 residues. Germline values: CDR1 SGHTA, CDR2 FQGTGA. CDR3 protein: CASSPGTSWQETQYF. The CDR3, as DNA: TGTGCCAGCAGCCCGGGGACTAGTTGGCAAGAGACCCAGTACTTC.

On this clone itself: A far larger clone is just one base off, so this is likely a read error. The chain is built from TRBV10-3 and TRBJ2-7, with D unclear. CDR3 length equals 13 residues. Germline V gives CDR1 ENHRY, CDR2 SYGVKD. V gave up 6 bases and J gave up 3 bases, with 12 bases separating them. In DNA, the CDR3 is TGTGCCATCAGGGACCCGAGAGGCTACGAGCAGTACTTC. It yields the protein CAIRDPRGYEQYF.

CDR3 sequence: CATGASTNEKLFF. DNA for the CDR3: TGTGCCACCGGGGCGTCTACTAATGAAAAACTGTTTTTT. The rearrangement joins TRBV19 to TRBJ1-4; tentatively, D is TRBD1 (5 bases). The CDR3 totals 13 residues. Per the germline V gene, CDR1 is LNHDA and CDR2 is SQIVND (reference sequence). The ends were cut back, 10 bases at V and 2 bases at J, with 11 bases in the middle.

CDR3 region: CASSLGPRENTGELFF. The CDR3 DNA follows: TGTGCCAGCAGCTTAGGCCCCCGGGAGAACACCGGGGAGCTGTTTTTT. The chain employs TRBV7-3 and TRBJ2-2, with D possibly matching TRBD2 (5 bases). Trimming shortened V by 2 bases and J by 1 base, and 11 bases separated the two germline ends. There are 16 residues in the CDR3. Looked up from germline, CDR1 is SGHTA and CDR2 is FQGTGA.

The rearrangement joins TRBV7-2 to TRBJ2-5, with TRBD2 matching over 7 bases. The V segment lost 5 bases and the J segment 4 bases; nucleotides outside the gene matches: 7. CDR3 length equals 14 residues. Looked up from germline, CDR1 is SGHTA and CDR2 is FQGNSA. The CDR3 loop is CASSISGRGETQYF. CDR3 DNA sequence: TGTGCCAGCAGCATTAGTGGGAGGGGAGAGACCCAGTACTTC.

This sequence joins TRBV19 and TRBJ1-1; a weak D match, TRBD1 (5 bases). Germline-derived CDR1 and CDR2 are LNHDA and SQIVND (reference sequence). Trimming removed 5 bases at V and 1 base at J, with 14 bases between. This CDR3 comprises 15 residues. CDR3 protein: CASSWGRTPNTEAFF. CDR3 coding DNA: TGTGCCAGTAGTTGGGGACGGACACCGAACACTGAAGCTTTCTTT.

This chain joins TRBV2 and TRBJ1-3; 7 positions match TRBD1. The CDR3 covers 14 residues. Losses at the gene ends were 6 bases for V and 2 bases for J; bases not matched to a gene: 4. Germline V gives CDR1 SNHLY, CDR2 FYNNEI. This CDR3 is CASRGGWPGNTIYF. DNA for the CDR3: TGTGCCAGCAGAGGGGGCTGGCCTGGAAACACCATATATTTT.

The chain links TRBV28 to TRBJ1-2; TRBD1 matches 8 bases. Trimming cost V 7 bases and J 12 bases; bases outside gene matches: 7. This CDR3 comprises 11 residues. The germline V gene has CDR1 MDHEN and CDR2 SYDVKM. This chain's CDR3 is CASTGGAGHTF. The CDR3 bases are TGTGCCAGCACAGGGGGCGCAGGCCACACCTTC.

The chain carries TRBV9 and TRBJ2-1; D remains unclear. The CDR3 has 13 residues. The V end lost 0 bases, the J end lost 3 bases, and 4 bases lay between the germline ends. Germline CDR1 and CDR2: SGDLS and YYNGEE. As DNA, the CDR3 is TGTGCCAGCAGCGTAGCGGGCTACAATGAGCAGTTCTTC. Translation gives CASSVAGYNEQFF.

The CDR3: CASRRRVNQETQYF. The CDR3 DNA sequence: TGTGCCAGCAGACGCCGGGTAAACCAAGAGACCCAGTACTTC. The chain couples TRBV6-5 to TRBJ2-5; D gene uncertain. The CDR3 runs to 14 residues. V shed 6 bases and J shed 0 bases, with 11 bases lying between them. Germline-derived CDR1 and CDR2 are MNHEY and SVGAGI.

This chain joins TRBV5-1 and TRBJ2-3, with unresolved D. This CDR3 has 11 amino acids. The V gene lost 6 bases and the J gene lost 3 bases, with 5 bases spanning the gap. Germline V lookup: CDR1 SGHRS, CDR2 YFSETQ. CDR3 nucleotide sequence: TGCGCCAGCATGCAGACAGATACGCAGTATTTT. This translates into CASMQTDTQYF.

CDR3 amino acids: CASSQDPGWHYGYTF. In nucleotides, the CDR3 is TGTGCCAGCAGCCAAGACCCCGGATGGCACTATGGCTACACCTTC. The rearrangement links TRBV14 to TRBJ1-2; no definite D call. This CDR3 comprises 15 residues. Trimming stripped 0 bases from V and 3 bases from J, with 11 bases between. Germline V gives CDR1 SGHDN, CDR2 FVKESK.

With regard to this clone: A far larger clone is one nucleotide away, so this likely arose from a read error. The V call is TRBV11-2, the J call TRBJ2-2, with D perhaps TRBD1 (5 bases). Germline V gene data show CDR1 as SGHAT and CDR2 as FQNNGV. Trimming pared 2 bases from V and 3 bases from J, leaving 13 bases between. This CDR3 is 16 amino acids long. CDR3 bases: TGTGCCAGCAGCTTAAACTCAGGCAGGGACACCGGGGAGCTGTTTTTT. Translation gives CASSLNSGRDTGELFF. Looking up the rest from reference TRBV11-2 and TRBJ2-2 gives the full variable domain: EAGVAQSPRYKIIEKRQSVAFWCNPISGHATLYWYQQILGQGPKLLIQFQNNGVVDDSQLPKDRFSAERLKGVDSTLKIQPAKLEDSAVYLCASSLNSGRDTGELFFGEGSRLTVL.

This rearrangement joins TRBV11-2 to TRBJ2-1; TRBD2 matches 12 bases. The CDR3 totals 17 residues. The trim removed 6 bases at V and 0 bases at J, leaving 6 bases unmatched. From germline, CDR1 is SGHAT and CDR2 FQNNGV. This chain's CDR3 is CASSYTSGRPSYNEQFF. CDR3 DNA: TGTGCCAGCAGTTATACTAGCGGGAGGCCCTCCTACAATGAGCAGTTCTTC.

This chain links TRBV2 with TRBJ2-1; no reliable D call. Germline loops: CDR1 SNHLY, CDR2 FYNNEI. V was clipped by 9 bases and J by 0 bases, with 12 bases between them. This CDR3 region has 14 residues. The CDR3 DNA is TGTGCCAGTACTCCTGGGGACTCCTACAATGAGCAGTTCTTC. Translation: CASTPGDSYNEQFF.

The sample holds one count of this clone. The V call is TRBV9, the J call TRBJ2-1; D remains unclear. This CDR3 contains 14 residues. Per the germline V gene, CDR1 is SGDLS and CDR2 is YYNGEE. The V gene lost 3 bases and the J gene lost 0 bases, with 7 bases spanning the gap. Here the CDR3 DNA reads TGTGCCAGCAGCGGAAAAGGCTCCTACAATGAGCAGTTCTTC. Its translation: CASSGKGSYNEQFF.

The V call is TRBV18, the J call TRBJ1-2; D unclear. This CDR3 is 15 amino acids long. V was shortened by 0 bases and J by 2 bases, with 10 bases between the two germline ends. The germline gives CDR1 KGHSH, CDR2 LQKENI. For the CDR3, the DNA is TGTGCCAGCTCACCACCTACAGATACCAACTATGGCTACACCTTC. Amino acids: CASSPPTDTNYGYTF.

This clone has only a few counts. This sequence joins TRBV19 and TRBJ1-1, with D unclear. The CDR3 consists of 16 residues. Per germline, CDR1 LNHDA and CDR2 SQIVND (reference sequence). The germline V and J ends were trimmed by 3 bases and 4 bases, with 18 bases remaining between them. The CDR3: CASSMGVRGLGTEAFF. CDR3 DNA: TGTGCCAGTAGTATGGGTGTGCGGGGATTAGGCACTGAAGCTTTCTTT.

The chain links TRBV14 to TRBJ2-5, with no clear D. Germline assignment: CDR1 SGHDN and CDR2 FVKESK. Trimming shortened V by 4 bases and J by 1 base, and 10 bases separated the two germline ends. The CDR3 extends over 14 amino acids. CDR3 residues: CASSPSSLQETQYF. In DNA form, the CDR3 reads TGTGCCAGCAGCCCCTCCAGTCTCCAAGAGACCCAGTACTTC.

The chain uses TRBV5-1 and TRBJ2-2; 8 bases align to TRBD1. V dropped 0 bases and J dropped 5; count of bases not matched to a gene: 9. This CDR3 has 17 amino acids. Per germline, CDR1 SGHRS and CDR2 YFSETQ. The CDR3 sequence is CASSLGPQTGATGELFF. The CDR3 bases are TGCGCCAGCAGCTTGGGTCCGCAGACAGGGGCTACCGGGGAGCTGTTTTTT.

This sequence joins TRBV27 and TRBJ2-7; D remains ambiguous. Per germline, CDR1 MNHEY and CDR2 SMNVEV (reference sequence). There are 13 residues in the CDR3. Trimming took off 5 bases at V and 0 bases at J, with 8 bases between the two ends. CDR3 sequence reads: CASSGLSSYEQYF. DNA of the CDR3: TGTGCCAGCAGTGGCCTTAGCTCCTACGAGCAGTACTTC.

This rearrangement joins TRBV29-1 to TRBJ2-5; D gene uncertain. CDR3 length: 12 residues. The V and J ends lost 2 bases and 2 bases respectively, with 6 bases between them. CDR1 is SQVTM and CDR2 is ANQGSEA in the germline V gene. In nucleotides, the CDR3 is TGCAGCGTTGAATCGAATCAAGAGACCCAGTACTTC. Translation: CSVESNQETQYF. Looking up the rest from reference TRBV29-1 and TRBJ2-5 gives the full variable domain: SAVISQKPSRDICQRGTSLTIQCQVDSQVTMMFWYRQQPGQSLTLIATANQGSEATYESGFVIDKFPISRPNLTFSTLTVSNMSPEDSSIYLCSVESNQETQYFGPGTRLLVL.

The table lists this clone with a few counts. A single base separates this from a much larger clone, so it may be a read error. The gene calls are TRBV4-2 and TRBJ1-1; no definite D call. Germline-derived CDR1 and CDR2 are LGHNA and YNFKEQ. V shed 1 base and J shed 1 base, with 7 bases lying between them. The CDR3 runs to 14 residues. The CDR3 here is CASSQAGSNTEAFF. The CDR3 DNA sequence: TGTGCCAGCAGCCAAGCGGGCTCGAACACTGAAGCTTTCTTT.

In this sample, this clone turned up many times. V and J are TRBV5-1 and TRBJ1-1; no clear D. The CDR3 runs to 15 residues. Germline-derived CDR1 and CDR2 are SGHRS and YFSETQ. V lost 1 base, J lost 2 bases, and 12 bases lay in between. The CDR3 region has the DNA TGCGCCAGCAGCTTGAAGCGACAAGATAACACTGAAGCTTTCTTT. Protein: CASSLKRQDNTEAFF.

This clone has a count of ten or more. The V and J genes are TRBV10-2 and TRBJ1-5; D is perhaps TRBD1 (6 bases). The CDR3 has 13 residues. Per germline, CDR1 WSHSY and CDR2 SAAADI. V was pared by 10 bases and J by 3 bases, with 13 bases between. The CDR3 bases are TGCGCCACCCTAACAGGGTTCAATCAGCCCCAGCATTTT. It translates to CATLTGFNQPQHF.